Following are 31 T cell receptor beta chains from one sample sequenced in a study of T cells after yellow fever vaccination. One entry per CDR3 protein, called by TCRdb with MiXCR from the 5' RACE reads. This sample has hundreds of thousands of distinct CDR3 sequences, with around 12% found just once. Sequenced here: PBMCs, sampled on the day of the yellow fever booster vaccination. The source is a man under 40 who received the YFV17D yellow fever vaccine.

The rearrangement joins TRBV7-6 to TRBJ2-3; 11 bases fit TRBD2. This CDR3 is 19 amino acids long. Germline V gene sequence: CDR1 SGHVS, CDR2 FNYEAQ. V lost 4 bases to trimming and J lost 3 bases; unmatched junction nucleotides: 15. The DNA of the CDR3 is TGTGCCAGCAGCTCTACGGCATCGGGACTAGCGGTGGGAACAGATACGCAGTATTTT. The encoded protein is CASSSTASGLAVGTDTQYF.

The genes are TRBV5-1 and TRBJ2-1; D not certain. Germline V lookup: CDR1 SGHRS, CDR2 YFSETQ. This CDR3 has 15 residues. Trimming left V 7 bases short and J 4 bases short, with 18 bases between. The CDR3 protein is CASAPQTLTYNEQFF. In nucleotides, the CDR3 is TGCGCCAGCGCACCCCAGACTCTAACTTACAATGAGCAGTTCTTC.

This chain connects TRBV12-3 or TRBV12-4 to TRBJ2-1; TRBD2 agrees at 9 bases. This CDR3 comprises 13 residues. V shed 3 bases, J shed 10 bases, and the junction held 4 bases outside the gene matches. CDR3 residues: CASSFSAGGEQFF. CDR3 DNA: TGTGCCAGCAGTTTCTCGGCGGGAGGGGAGCAGTTCTTC.

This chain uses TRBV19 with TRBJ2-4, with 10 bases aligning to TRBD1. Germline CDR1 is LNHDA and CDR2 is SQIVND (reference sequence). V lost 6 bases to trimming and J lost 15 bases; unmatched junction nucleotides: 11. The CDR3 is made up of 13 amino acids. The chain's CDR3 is CASSKDRGLVPYF. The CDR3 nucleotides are TGTGCCAGTAGCAAAGACAGGGGGCTAGTCCCGTACTTC.

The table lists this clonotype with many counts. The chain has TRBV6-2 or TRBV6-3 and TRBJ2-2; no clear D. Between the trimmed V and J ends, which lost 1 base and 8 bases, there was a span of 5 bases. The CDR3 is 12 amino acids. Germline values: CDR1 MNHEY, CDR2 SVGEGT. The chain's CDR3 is CASSYWMGELFF. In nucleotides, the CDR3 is TGTGCCAGCAGTTACTGGATGGGGGAGCTGTTTTTT.

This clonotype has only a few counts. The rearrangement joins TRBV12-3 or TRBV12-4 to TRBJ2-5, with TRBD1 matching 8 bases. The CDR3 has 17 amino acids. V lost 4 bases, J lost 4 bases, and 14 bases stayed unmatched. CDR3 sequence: CASSSPSGTGSSETQYF. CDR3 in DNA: TGTGCCAGCAGTTCCCCCTCCGGGACAGGTTCTTCAGAGACCCAGTACTTC.

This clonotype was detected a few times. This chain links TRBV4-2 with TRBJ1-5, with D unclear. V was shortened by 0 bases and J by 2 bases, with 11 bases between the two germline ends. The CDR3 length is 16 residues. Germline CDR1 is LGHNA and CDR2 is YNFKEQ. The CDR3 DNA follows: TGTGCCAGCAGCCAAGACAGCCTTGGGGGCAATCAGCCCCAGCATTTT. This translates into CASSQDSLGGNQPQHF.

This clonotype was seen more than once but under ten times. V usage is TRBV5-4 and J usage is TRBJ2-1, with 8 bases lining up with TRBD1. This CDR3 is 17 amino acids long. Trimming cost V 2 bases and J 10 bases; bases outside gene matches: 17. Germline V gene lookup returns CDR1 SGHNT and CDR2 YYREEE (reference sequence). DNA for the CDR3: TGTGCCAGCAGCTTAGGTATTGGGACAGGCCGAAGGATCGAGCAGTTCTTC. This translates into CASSLGIGTGRRIEQFF.

The DNA for the CDR3 is TGTGCCAGCAGCCGGGGACAGGCACACGAGCAGTACTTC. Protein: CASSRGQAHEQYF. The V gene is TRBV16, the J gene TRBJ2-7, with 8 bases matching TRBD1. The V and J ends lost 4 bases and 5 bases, in that order; junction bases with no gene match: 4. This CDR3 is built from 13 residues. Per the germline V gene, CDR1 is KGHSY and CDR2 is FQNENV. Together with reference TRBV16 and TRBJ2-7, the CDR3 gives the full variable domain: GEEVAQTPKHLVRGEGQKAKLYCAPIKGHSYVFWYQQVLKNEFKFLISFQNENVFDETGMPKERFSAKCLPNSPCSLEIQATKLEDSAVYFCASSRGQAHEQYFGPGTRLTVT.

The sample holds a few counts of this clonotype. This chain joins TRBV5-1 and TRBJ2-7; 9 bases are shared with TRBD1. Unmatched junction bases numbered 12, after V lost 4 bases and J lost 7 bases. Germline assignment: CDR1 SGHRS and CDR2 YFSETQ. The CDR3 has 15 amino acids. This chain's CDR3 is CASSVSGTGPGEQYF. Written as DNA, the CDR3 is TGCGCCAGCAGCGTTTCCGGGACAGGGCCGGGGGAGCAGTACTTC.

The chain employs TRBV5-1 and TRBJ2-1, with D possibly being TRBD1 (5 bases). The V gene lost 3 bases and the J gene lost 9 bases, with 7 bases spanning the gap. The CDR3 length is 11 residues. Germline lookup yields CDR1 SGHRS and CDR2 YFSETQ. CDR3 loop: CASSWQGEQFF. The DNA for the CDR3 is TGCGCCAGCAGCTGGCAGGGTGAGCAGTTCTTC.

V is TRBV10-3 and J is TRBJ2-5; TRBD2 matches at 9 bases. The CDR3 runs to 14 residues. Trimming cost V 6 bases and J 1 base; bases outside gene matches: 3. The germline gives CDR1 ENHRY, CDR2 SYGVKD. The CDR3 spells CAIRMGLAQETQYF. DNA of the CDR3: TGTGCCATCAGAATGGGACTAGCCCAAGAGACCCAGTACTTC.

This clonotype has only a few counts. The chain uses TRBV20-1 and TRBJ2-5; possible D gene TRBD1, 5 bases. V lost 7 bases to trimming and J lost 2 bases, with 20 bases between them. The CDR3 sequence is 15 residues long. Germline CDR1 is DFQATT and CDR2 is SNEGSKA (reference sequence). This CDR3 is CSVEDGHGAQETQYF. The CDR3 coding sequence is TGCAGTGTCGAGGATGGGCATGGGGCTCAAGAGACCCAGTACTTC.

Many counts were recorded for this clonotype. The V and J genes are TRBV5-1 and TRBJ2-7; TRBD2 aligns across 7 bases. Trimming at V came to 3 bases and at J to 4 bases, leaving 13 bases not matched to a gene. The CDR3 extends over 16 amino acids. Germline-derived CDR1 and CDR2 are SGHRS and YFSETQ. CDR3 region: CASSSGGSNRRYEQYF. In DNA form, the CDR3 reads TGCGCCAGCAGCTCTGGCGGGAGTAATCGTCGGTACGAGCAGTACTTC. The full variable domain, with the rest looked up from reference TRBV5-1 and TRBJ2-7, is KAGVTQTPRYLIKTRGQQVTLSCSPISGHRSVSWYQQTPGQGLQFLFEYFSETQRNKGNFPGRFSGRQFSNSRSEMNVSTLELGDSALYLCASSSGGSNRRYEQYFGPGTRLTVT.

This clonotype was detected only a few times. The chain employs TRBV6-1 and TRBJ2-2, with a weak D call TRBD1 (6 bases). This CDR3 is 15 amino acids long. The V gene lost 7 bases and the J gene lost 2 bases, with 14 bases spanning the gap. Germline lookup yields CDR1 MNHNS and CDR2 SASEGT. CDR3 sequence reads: CASTRVQGNTGELFF. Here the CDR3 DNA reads TGTGCCAGCACCCGCGTACAGGGAAACACCGGGGAGCTGTTTTTT.

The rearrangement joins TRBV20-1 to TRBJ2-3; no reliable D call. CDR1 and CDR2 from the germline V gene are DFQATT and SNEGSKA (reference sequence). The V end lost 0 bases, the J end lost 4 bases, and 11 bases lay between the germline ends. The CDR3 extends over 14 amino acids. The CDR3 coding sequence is TGCAGTGCTAGAGATCCCCGTAGTCCAGATACGCAGTATTTT. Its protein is CSARDPRSPDTQYF.

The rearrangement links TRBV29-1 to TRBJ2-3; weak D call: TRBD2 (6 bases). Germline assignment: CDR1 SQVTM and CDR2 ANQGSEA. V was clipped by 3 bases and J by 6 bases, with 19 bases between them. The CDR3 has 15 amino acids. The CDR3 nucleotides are TGCAGCGTTGAGCAGAGGGGCGGCGGAGGGGATACGCAGTATTTT. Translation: CSVEQRGGGGDTQYF.

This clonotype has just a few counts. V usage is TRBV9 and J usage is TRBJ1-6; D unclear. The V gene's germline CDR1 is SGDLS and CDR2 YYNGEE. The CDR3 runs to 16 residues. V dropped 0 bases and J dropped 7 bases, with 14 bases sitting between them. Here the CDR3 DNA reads TGTGCCAGCAGCGTAGACCCGACATTGCGAAATTCACCCCTCCACTTT. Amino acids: CASSVDPTLRNSPLHF.

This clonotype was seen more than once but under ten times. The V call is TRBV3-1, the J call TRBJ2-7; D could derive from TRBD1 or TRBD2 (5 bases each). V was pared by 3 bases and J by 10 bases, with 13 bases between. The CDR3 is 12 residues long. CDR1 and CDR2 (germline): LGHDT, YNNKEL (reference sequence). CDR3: CASSQARGRQYF. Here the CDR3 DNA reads TGTGCCAGCAGCCAGGCTCGGGGACGTCAGTACTTC.

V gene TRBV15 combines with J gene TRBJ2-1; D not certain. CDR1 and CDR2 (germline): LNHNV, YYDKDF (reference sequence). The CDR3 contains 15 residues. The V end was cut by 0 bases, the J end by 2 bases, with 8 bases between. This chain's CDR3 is CATSRERLTYNEQFF. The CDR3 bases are TGTGCCACCAGCAGAGAAAGGCTCACCTACAATGAGCAGTTCTTC.

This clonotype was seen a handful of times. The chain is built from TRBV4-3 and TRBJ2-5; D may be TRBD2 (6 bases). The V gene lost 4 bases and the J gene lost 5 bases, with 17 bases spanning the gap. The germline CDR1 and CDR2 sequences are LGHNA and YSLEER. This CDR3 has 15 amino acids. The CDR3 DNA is TGCGCCAGCAGCCGAACATCGGGACTTGGGGAGACCCAGTACTTC. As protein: CASSRTSGLGETQYF.

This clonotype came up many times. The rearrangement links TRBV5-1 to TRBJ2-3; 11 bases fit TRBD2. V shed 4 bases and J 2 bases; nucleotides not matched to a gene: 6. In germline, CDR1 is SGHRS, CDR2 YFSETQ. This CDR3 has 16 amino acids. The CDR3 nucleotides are TGCGCCAGCAGCGGGGAGACTAGCGGGAACACAGATACGCAGTATTTT. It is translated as CASSGETSGNTDTQYF.

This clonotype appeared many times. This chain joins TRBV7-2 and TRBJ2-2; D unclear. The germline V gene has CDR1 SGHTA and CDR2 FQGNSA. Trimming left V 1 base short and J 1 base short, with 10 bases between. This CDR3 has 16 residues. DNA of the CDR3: TGTGCCAGCAGCTTAGGGTACCGATTGAACACCGGGGAGCTGTTTTTT. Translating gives CASSLGYRLNTGELFF.

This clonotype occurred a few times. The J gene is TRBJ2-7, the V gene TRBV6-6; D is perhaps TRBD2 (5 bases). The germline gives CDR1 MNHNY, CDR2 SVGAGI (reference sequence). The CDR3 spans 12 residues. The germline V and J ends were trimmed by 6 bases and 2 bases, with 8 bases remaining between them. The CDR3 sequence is CASSGMTYEQYF. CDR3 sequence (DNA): TGTGCCAGCAGCGGGATGACCTACGAGCAGTACTTC.

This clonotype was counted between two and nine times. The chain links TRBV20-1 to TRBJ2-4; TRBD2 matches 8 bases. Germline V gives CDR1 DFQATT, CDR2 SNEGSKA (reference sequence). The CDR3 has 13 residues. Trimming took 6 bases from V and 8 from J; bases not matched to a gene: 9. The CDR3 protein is CSANTQRGYIQYF. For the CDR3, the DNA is TGCAGTGCCAATACTCAGCGGGGGTACATTCAGTACTTC.

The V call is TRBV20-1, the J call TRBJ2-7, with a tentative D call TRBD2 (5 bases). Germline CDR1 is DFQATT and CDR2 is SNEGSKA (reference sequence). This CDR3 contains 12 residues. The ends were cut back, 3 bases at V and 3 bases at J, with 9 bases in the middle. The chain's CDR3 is CSASPGLYEQYF. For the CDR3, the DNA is TGCAGTGCTAGTCCTGGACTCTACGAGCAGTACTTC.

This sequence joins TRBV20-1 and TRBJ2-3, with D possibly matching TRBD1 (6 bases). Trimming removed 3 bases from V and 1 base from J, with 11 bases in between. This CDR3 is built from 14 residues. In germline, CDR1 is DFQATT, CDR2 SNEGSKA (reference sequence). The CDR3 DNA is TGCAGTGCTAGCAGGACAGAACGCACAGATACGCAGTATTTT. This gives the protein CSASRTERTDTQYF.

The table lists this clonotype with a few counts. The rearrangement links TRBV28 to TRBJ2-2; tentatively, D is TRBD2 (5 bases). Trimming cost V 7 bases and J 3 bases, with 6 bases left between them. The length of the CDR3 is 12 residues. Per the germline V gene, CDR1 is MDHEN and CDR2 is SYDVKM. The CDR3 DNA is TGTGCCAGCACGGGGTACACCGGGGAGCTGTTTTTT. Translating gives CASTGYTGELFF.

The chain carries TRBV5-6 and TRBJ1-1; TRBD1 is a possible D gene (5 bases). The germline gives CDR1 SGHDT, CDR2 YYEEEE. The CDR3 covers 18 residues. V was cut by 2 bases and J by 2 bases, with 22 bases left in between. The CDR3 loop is CASSFPGALPPLNTEAFF. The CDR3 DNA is TGTGCCAGCAGCTTTCCCGGGGCCTTACCACCCTTAAACACTGAAGCTTTCTTT.

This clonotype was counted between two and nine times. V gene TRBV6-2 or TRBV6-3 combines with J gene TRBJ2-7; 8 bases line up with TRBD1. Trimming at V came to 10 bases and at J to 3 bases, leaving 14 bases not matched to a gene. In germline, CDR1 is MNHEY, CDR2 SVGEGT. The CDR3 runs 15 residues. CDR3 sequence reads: CATKSKGDRIYEQYF. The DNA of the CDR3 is TGTGCCACCAAAAGTAAAGGGGACAGGATCTACGAGCAGTACTTC.

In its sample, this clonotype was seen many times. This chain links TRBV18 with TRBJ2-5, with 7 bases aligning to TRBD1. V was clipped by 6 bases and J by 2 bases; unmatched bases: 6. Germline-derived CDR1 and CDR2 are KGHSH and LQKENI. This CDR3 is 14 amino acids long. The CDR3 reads CASSVKGQQETQYF. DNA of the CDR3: TGTGCCAGCTCCGTGAAGGGACAGCAAGAGACCCAGTACTTC.